These 9 T cell receptor beta chains were sequenced from one sample in a study of blood T cell repertoires in COVID-19. Libraries were prepared by immunoSEQ multiplex PCR; TCRdb keeps only in-frame clonotypes and omits some of them. The sample yields some 150,000 clones, about 82% seen once. Sample: peripheral blood. These receptors were collected from a woman between 40 and 55 years old with active or convalescent COVID-19.

This clone was found once. This chain links TRBV19 with TRBJ1-2; tentatively, D is TRBD1 (6 bases). The germline gives CDR1 LNHDA, CDR2 SQIVND (reference sequence). V was cut by 5 bases and J by 4 bases, with 23 bases left in between. This CDR3 is 17 amino acids long. For the CDR3, the DNA is TGTGCCAGTAGTTTGGGGGCGGATCATTCGTCCTTCTATGGCTACACCTTC. It specifies CASSLGADHSSFYGYTF.

The chain links TRBV5-1 to TRBJ1-1; possible D gene TRBD1, 6 bases. Germline-derived CDR1 and CDR2 are SGHRS and YFSETQ. The CDR3 runs 15 residues. The ends were cut back, 9 bases at V and 1 base at J, with 19 bases in the middle. CDR3 in DNA: TGCGCCACCACGTCCCAGGGGTTGGAGAACACTGAAGCTTTCTTT. Encoded protein: CATTSQGLENTEAFF. The whole variable domain, filled in from reference TRBV5-1 and TRBJ1-1, reads KAGVTQTPRYLIKTRGQQVTLSCSPISGHRSVSWYQQTPGQGLQFLFEYFSETQRNKGNFPGRFSGRQFSNSRSEMNVSTLELGDSALYLCATTSQGLENTEAFFGQGTRLTVV.

This chain links TRBV19 with TRBJ1-5, with a possible D match to TRBD1 (5 bases). In germline, CDR1 is LNHDA, CDR2 SQIVND (reference sequence). This CDR3 is 15 amino acids long. The V gene lost 6 bases and the J gene lost 3 bases, with 15 bases spanning the gap. The CDR3 DNA reads TGTGCCAGTAGCACCTCGGGGGGTAACAATCAGCCCCAGCATTTT. Translation gives CASSTSGGNNQPQHF.

The V and J genes are TRBV18 and TRBJ1-5; tentatively, D is TRBD1 (5 bases). Trimming left V 6 bases short and J 2 bases short, with 17 bases between. Germline V lookup: CDR1 KGHSH, CDR2 LQKENI. This CDR3 contains 16 residues. Here the CDR3 DNA reads TGTGCCAGCTCCACGGGCGGGGGAGATGGCAATCAGCCCCAGCATTTT. This sequence encodes CASSTGGGDGNQPQHF.

The genes are TRBV29-1 and TRBJ2-3; 7 bases line up with TRBD1. Germline V gene sequence: CDR1 SQVTM, CDR2 ANQGSEA. V lost 6 bases and J lost 0; bases outside the gene matches: 6. This CDR3 contains 14 residues. CDR3 in amino acids: CSVTGESSTDTQYF. DNA of the CDR3: TGCAGCGTCACAGGGGAGTCTAGCACAGATACGCAGTATTTT.

The chain recombines TRBV9 with TRBJ2-1; 9 nucleotides match TRBD2. CDR1 SGDLS and CDR2 YYNGEE come from the germline V gene. The CDR3 covers 16 residues. Trimming removed 0 bases from V and 7 bases from J; junction bases left unmatched: 8. The CDR3 region has the DNA TGTGCCAGCAGCGTAGCCGCGGGGGGGCCTATGAATGAGCAGTTCTTC. The encoded protein is CASSVAAGGPMNEQFF.

The chain links TRBV5-6 to TRBJ2-5; 7 bases line up with TRBD1. CDR3 size: 15 residues. Germline assignment: CDR1 SGHDT and CDR2 YYEEEE. V dropped 4 bases and J dropped 1; count of bases not matched to a gene: 7. This CDR3 is CASSRRDRLQETQYF. Written as DNA, the CDR3 is TGTGCCAGCAGCCGCCGGGACAGACTCCAAGAGACCCAGTACTTC.

CDR3 residues: CASSQDRGQANSPLHF. The CDR3 nucleotides read TGCGCCAGCAGCCAAGATCGGGGACAGGCCAATTCACCCCTCCACTTT. The J gene is TRBJ1-6, the V gene TRBV4-3; 8 positions match TRBD1. There are 16 residues in the CDR3. Germline V gene lookup returns CDR1 LGHNA and CDR2 YSLEER. V lost 0 bases to trimming and J lost 7 bases; unmatched junction nucleotides: 5.

The chain is built from TRBV28 and TRBJ1-1; D call uncertain. The V gene's germline CDR1 is MDHEN and CDR2 SYDVKM. The CDR3 loop spans 14 amino acids. Trimming left V 8 bases short and J 2 bases short, with 15 bases between. CDR3 in amino acids: CASPFTGFNTEAFF. In nucleotides, the CDR3 is TGTGCCAGCCCTTTTACGGGATTCAACACTGAAGCTTTCTTT.